This T cell receptor (beta chain) was recorded in a study of CD8+ T cells in alopecia areata. The sequencing template was cDNA reverse transcribed from extracted RNA. Libraries were prepared by immunoSEQ multiplex PCR; TCRdb keeps only in-frame clonotypes and omits some of them. The sample includes 180,000 or so clones, 55% to 70% of them seen just once. Looked up from germline, CDR1 is SEHNR and CDR2 is FQNEAQ (reference sequence). The CDR3 sequence is 16 residues long. Trimming cost V 4 bases and J 3 bases; bases outside gene matches: 4. Treatment in this sample: oral pan-JAK inhibitor, 5-10 mg twice daily. Patients with alopecia areata provided lesional scalp punch biopsies as well as peripheral blood.

Sample: CD4+ T cells sorted from blood, taken at week 24, from a patient treated with tofacitinib. V gene TRBV7-9 combines with J gene TRBJ2-3; 13 bases line up with TRBD2. The TCR comes from a human donor with alopecia areata. CDR3 loop: CASSSPLAGGTDTQYF. The CDR3 DNA reads TGTGCCAGCAGCTCACCACTAGCGGGAGGGACAGATACGCAGTATTTT.